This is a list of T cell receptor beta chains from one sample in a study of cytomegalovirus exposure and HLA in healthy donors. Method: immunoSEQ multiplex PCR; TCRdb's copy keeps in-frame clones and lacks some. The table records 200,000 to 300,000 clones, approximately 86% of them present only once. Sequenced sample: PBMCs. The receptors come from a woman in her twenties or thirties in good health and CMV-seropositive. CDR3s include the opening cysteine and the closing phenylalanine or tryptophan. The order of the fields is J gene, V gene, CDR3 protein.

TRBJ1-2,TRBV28,CASSLRDSHTGYTF
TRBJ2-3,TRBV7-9,CASSFTSDTQYF
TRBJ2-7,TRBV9,CASSVDRDRHYEQYF
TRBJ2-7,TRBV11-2,CASSEAGTGISYEQYF
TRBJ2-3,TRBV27,CASSLVGLAGTDTQYF
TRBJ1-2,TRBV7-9,CASSLRQGLDGYTF
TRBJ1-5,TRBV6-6,CASSYSSYQPQHF
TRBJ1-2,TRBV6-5,CASSSGGQGRMVGYTF
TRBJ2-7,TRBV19,CASFWGTACEQYF
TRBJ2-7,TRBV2,CASGQAGAYEQYF
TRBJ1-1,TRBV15,CATSRAAGGGTEAFF
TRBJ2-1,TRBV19,CASAGTSTGEQFF
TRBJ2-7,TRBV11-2,CASIWDRGPYEQYF
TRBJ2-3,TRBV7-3,CASSRGDRATTDTQYF
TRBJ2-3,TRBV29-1,CSVEGLAGVTDTQYF
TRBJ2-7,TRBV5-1,CASSLGQVYEQYF
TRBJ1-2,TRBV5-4,CASSYWQNYGYTF
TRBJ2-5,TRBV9,CASSVASGLETQYF
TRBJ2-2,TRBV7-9,CARGTGGADTGELFF
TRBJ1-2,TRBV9,CASSVVEGYGYTF
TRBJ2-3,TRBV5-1,CASSQEDSRRTDTQYF
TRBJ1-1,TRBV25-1,CASSESFDYTEAFF
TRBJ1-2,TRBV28,CASSSDRALGYTF
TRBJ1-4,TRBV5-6,CASSFRGINEKLFF
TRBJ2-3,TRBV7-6,CASSLDRVAQYF
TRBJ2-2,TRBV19,CASSRQGYSGELFF
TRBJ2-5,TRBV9,CASSAAPGAGGETQYF
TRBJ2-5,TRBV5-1,CASSPWALAGGETQYF
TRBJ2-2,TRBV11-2,CASSLVLAVAGELFF
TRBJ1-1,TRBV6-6,CASSYSLMGAGAEAFF
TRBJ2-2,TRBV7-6,CASSLALLGAGTNTGELFF
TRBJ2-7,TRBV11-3,CASSSDSSYEQYF
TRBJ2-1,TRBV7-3,CASSPGLSGGEQFF
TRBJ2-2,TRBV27,CASSLGQSGELFF
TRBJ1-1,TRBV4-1,CASSTGGLDTEAFF
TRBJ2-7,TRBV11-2,CASSLDIFGRVREQYF
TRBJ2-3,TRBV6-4,CASSDPTGDETDTQYF
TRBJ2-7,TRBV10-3,CAIRNVDRGYDEQYF
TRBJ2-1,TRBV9,CASSVVPSGSNEQFF
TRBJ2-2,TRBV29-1,CRGDFRGRVGELFF
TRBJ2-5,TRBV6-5,CASSYSRQETQYF
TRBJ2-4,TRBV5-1,CASSLGRAENIQYF
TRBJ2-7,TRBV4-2,CASSGDSDSYEQYF
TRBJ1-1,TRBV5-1,CATSTGAGNEAFF
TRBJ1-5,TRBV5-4,CASSLDPGQGQPQHF
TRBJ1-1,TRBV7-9,CASSFGDTEAFF
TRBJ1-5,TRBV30,CAWSPNNQPQHF
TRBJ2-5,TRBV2,CASSGQTSGDEETQYF
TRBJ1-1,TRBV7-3,CASSFMPRGWGTGTDTEAFF
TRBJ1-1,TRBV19,CASSMVDRVLNTEAFF
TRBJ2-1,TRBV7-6,CASSSWSFGDRDEQFF
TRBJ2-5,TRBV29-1,CSVVGLNQETQYF
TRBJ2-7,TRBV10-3,CAISRDTSYEQYF
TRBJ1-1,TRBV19,CASSAGNTEAFF
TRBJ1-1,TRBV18,CASSLGGNTEAFF
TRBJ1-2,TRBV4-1,CASSLRTGEYGYTF
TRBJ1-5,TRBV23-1,CASSQSQDSNQPQHF
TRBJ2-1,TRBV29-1,CSARRLAGGTNEQFF
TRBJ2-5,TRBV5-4,CASSLRLAGPQETQYF